This record concerns one T cell receptor beta chain sequence. The V and J ends lost 6 bases and 2 bases respectively, with 14 bases between them. Germline values: CDR1 SGHRS, CDR2 YFSETQ. This CDR3 region has 14 residues. The data are from a study of T cell clones after liver transplantation. Assay used: immunoSEQ multiplex PCR; TCRdb lists only in-frame clones, some missing. Here the sample spans around 78,000 clones, approximately 82% being singletons. This chain connects TRBV5-1 to TRBJ2-5; perhaps TRBD2 as D (6 bases). This sequence originates from a human patient who received a liver transplant. A subset of T cells may come from the graft donor. This material consisted of CD4+ T cells from blood, taken at the 22-month timepoint. CDR3 protein: CASTTRGRQETQYF. CDR3 nucleotides: TGCGCCAGCACTACTCGGGGGAGGCAAGAGACCCAGTACTTC. The whole variable domain, remainder taken from reference TRBV5-1 and TRBJ2-5, is KAGVTQTPRYLIKTRGQQVTLSCSPISGHRSVSWYQQTPGQGLQFLFEYFSETQRNKGNFPGRFSGRQFSNSRSEMNVSTLELGDSALYLCASTTRGRQETQYFGPGTRLLVL.